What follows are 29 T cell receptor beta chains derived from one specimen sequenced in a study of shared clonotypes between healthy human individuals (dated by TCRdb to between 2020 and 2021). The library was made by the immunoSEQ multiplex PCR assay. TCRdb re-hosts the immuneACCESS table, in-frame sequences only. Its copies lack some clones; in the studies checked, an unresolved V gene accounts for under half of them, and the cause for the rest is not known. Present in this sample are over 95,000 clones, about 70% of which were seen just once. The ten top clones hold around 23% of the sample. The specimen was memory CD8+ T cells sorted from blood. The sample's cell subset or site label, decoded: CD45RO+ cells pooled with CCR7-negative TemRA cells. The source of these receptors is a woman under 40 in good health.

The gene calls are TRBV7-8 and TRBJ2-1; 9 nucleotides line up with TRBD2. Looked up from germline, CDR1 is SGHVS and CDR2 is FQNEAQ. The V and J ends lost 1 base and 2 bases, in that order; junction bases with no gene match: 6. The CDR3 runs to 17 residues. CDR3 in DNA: TGTGCCAGCAGCTTAGGGGCTAGCGGGAATACCTACAATGAGCAGTTCTTC. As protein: CASSLGASGNTYNEQFF.

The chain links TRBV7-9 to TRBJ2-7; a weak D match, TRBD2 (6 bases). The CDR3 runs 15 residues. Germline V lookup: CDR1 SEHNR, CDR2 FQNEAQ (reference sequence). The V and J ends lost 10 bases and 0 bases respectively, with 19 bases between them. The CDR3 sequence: CATTPRDGSSYEQYF. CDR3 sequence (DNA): TGTGCCACCACCCCCAGAGACGGGAGCTCCTACGAGCAGTACTTC.

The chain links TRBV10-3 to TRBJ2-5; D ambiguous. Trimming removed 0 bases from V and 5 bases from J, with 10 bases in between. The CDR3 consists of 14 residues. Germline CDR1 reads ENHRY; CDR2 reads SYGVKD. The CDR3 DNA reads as TGTGCCATCAGTGAGTCGAAATCCGGGGAGACCCAGTACTTC. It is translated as CAISESKSGETQYF.

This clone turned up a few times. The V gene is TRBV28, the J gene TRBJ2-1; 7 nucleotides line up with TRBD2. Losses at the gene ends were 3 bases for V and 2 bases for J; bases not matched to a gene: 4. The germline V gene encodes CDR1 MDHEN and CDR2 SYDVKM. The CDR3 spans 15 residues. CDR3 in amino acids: CASSFFLAAYNEQFF. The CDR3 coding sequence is TGTGCCAGCAGTTTTTTCCTAGCGGCCTACAATGAGCAGTTCTTC.

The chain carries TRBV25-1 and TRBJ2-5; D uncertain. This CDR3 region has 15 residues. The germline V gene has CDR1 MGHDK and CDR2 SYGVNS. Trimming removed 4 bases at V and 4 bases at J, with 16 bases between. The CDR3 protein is CASSGLRELGETQYF. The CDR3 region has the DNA TGTGCCAGCAGTGGGCTTAGAGAATTAGGAGAGACCCAGTACTTC.

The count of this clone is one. CDR3 bases: TGTGCCAGCAGTGCTGTGGGTAACTCCTACAATGAGCAGTTCTTC. Translated: CASSAVGNSYNEQFF. The rearrangement links TRBV6-4 to TRBJ2-1; D gene uncertain. In germline, CDR1 is MRHNA, CDR2 SNTAGT. The V gene lost 4 bases and the J gene lost 0 bases, with 10 bases spanning the gap. This CDR3 contains 15 residues.

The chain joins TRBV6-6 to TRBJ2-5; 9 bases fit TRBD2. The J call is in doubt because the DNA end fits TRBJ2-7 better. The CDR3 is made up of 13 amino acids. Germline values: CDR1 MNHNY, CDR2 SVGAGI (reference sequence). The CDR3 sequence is CASGREGLYEQYF. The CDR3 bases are TGTGCCAGCGGGCGGGAGGGCCTCTACGAGCAGTACTTC.

CDR3 in amino acids: CASSMSVAQSRANVLTF. The DNA of the CDR3 is TGCGCCAGCAGTATGTCTGTCGCACAAAGTCGGGCCAACGTCCTGACTTTC. The genes are TRBV10-1 and TRBJ2-6, with D unresolved. Looked up from germline, CDR1 is WNHNN and CDR2 is SYGVQD (reference sequence). The CDR3 length is 17 residues. Between the trimmed V and J ends, which lost 5 bases and 5 bases, there was a span of 19 bases.

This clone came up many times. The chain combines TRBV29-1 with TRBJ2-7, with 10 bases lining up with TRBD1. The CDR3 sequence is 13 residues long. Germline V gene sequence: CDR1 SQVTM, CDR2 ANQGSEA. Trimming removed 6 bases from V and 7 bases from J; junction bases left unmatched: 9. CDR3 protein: CSVGTGDAGEQYF. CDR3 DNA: TGCAGCGTAGGGACAGGGGATGCAGGGGAGCAGTACTTC.

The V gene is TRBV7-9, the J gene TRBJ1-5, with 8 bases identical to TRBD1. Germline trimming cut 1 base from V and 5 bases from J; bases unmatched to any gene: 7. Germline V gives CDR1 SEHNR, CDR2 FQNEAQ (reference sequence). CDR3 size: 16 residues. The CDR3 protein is CASSLETGVGDQPQHF. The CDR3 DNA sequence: TGTGCCAGCAGCTTAGAGACAGGGGTTGGTGATCAGCCCCAGCATTTT.

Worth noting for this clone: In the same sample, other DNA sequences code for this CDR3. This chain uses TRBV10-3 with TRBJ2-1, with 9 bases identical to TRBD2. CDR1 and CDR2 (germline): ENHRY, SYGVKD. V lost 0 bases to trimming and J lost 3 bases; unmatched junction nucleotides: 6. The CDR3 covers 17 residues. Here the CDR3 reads CAISESRASGDYNEQFF. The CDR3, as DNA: TGTGCCATCAGTGAGTCCCGGGCTAGCGGGGACTACAATGAGCAGTTCTTC.

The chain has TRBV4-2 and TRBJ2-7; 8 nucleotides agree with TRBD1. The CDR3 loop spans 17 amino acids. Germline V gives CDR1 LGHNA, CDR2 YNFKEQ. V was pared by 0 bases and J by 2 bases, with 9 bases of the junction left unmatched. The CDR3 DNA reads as TGTGCCAGCAGCCAAGATCAGGGGGCAGGGACAGCCTACGAGCAGTACTTC. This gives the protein CASSQDQGAGTAYEQYF.

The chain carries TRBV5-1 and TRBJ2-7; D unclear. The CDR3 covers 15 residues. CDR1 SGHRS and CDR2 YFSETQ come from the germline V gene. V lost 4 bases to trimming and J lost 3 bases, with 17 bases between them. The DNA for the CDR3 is TGCGCCAGCAGCCCACTCGCAGGTGGCGACTACGAGCAGTACTTC. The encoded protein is CASSPLAGGDYEQYF.

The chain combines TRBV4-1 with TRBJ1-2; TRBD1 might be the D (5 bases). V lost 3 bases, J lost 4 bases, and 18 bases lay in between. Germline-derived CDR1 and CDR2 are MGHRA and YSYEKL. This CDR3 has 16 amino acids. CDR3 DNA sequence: TGCGCCAGCAGCCAGGCCCCCAGGACATTAGTCTATGGCTACACCTTC. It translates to CASSQAPRTLVYGYTF.

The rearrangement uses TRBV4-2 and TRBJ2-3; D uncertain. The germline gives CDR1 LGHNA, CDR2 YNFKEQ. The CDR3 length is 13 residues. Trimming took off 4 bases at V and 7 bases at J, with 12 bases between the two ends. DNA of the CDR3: TGTGCCAGCAGCCCCCCATTTTCGAATACGCAGTATTTT. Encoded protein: CASSPPFSNTQYF.

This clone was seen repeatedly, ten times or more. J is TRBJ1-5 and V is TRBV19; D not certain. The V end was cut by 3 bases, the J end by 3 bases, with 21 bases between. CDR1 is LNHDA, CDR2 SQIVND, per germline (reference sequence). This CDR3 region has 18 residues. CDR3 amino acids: CASSILSSAAEHNQPQHF. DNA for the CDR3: TGTGCCAGTAGTATTTTGAGTTCGGCAGCCGAACACAATCAGCCCCAGCATTTT.

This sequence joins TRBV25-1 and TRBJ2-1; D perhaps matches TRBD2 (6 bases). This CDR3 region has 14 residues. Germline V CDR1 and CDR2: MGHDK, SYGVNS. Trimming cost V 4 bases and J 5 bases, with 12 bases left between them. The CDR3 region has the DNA TGTGCCAGCAGTGGATCCGGGAGAAACAATGAGCAGTTCTTC. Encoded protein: CASSGSGRNNEQFF.

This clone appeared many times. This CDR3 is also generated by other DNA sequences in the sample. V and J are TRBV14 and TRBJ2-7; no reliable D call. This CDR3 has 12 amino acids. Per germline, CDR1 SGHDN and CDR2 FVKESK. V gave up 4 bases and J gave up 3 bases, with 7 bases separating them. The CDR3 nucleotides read TGTGCCAGCAGCCCTGCCAACTACGAGCAGTACTTC. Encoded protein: CASSPANYEQYF.

CDR3 sequence: CASSQWGTENTGELFF. The CDR3, as DNA: TGCGCCAGCAGCCAATGGGGGACTGAGAACACCGGGGAGCTGTTTTTT. The chain uses TRBV4-1 and TRBJ2-2; possibly TRBD2 for D (6 bases). The germline gives CDR1 MGHRA, CDR2 YSYEKL. Between the trimmed V and J ends, which lost 2 bases and 1 base, there was a span of 11 bases. This CDR3 is built from 16 residues.

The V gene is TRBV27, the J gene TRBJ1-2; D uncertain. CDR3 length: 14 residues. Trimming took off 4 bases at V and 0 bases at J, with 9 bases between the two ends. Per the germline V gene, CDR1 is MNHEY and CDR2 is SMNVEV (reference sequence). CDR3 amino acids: CASSSRTTNYGYTF. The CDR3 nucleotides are TGTGCCAGCAGTTCACGGACGACTAACTATGGCTACACCTTC.

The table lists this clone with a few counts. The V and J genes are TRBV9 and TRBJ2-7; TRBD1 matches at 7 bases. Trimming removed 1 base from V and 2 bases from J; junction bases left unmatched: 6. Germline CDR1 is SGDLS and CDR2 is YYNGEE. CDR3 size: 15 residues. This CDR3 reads CASSVTRDSPYEQYF. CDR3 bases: TGTGCCAGCAGCGTAACCCGGGACAGCCCCTACGAGCAGTACTTC.

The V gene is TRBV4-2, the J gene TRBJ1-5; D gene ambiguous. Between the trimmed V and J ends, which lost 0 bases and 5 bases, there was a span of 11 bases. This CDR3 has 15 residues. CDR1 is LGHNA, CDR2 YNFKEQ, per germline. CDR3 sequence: CASSQDFDWDQPQHF. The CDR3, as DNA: TGTGCCAGCAGCCAAGATTTTGATTGGGATCAGCCCCAGCATTTT.

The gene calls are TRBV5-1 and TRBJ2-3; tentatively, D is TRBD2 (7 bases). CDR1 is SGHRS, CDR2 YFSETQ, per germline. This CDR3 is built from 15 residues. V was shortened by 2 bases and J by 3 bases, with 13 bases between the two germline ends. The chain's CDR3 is CASSLRGALTDTQYF. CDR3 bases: TGCGCCAGCAGCTTACGGGGGGCTCTTACAGATACGCAGTATTTT.

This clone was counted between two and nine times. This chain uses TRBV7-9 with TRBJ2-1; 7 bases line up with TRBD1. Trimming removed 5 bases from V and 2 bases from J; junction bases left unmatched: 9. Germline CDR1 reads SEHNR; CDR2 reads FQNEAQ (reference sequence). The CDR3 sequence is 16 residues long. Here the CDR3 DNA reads TGTGCCAGCAGCCCCCGAGGGGGCTATGCCTACAATGAGCAGTTCTTC. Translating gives CASSPRGGYAYNEQFF.

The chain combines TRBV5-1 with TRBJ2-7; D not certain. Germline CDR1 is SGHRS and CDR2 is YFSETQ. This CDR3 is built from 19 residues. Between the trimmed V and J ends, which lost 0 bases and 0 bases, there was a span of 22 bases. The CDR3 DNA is TGCGCCAGCAGCTTGGTACCACCCTTCGGGCCGCTGAGCTCCTACGAGCAGTACTTC. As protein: CASSLVPPFGPLSSYEQYF. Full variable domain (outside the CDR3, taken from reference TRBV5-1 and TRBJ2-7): KAGVTQTPRYLIKTRGQQVTLSCSPISGHRSVSWYQQTPGQGLQFLFEYFSETQRNKGNFPGRFSGRQFSNSRSEMNVSTLELGDSALYLCASSLVPPFGPLSSYEQYFGPGTRLTVT.

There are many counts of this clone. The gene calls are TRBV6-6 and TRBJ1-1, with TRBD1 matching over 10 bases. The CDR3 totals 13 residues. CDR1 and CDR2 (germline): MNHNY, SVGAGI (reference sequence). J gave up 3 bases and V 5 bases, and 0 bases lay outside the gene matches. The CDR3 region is CASSDRGHTEAFF. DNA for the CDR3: TGTGCCAGCAGTGACAGGGGGCACACTGAAGCTTTCTTT.

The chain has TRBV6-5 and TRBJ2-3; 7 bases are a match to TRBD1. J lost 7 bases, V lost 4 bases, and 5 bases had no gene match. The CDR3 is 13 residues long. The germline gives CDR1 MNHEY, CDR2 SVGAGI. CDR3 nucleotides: TGTGCCAGCAGTTCGGGACAGTGGTATACGCAGTATTTT. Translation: CASSSGQWYTQYF.

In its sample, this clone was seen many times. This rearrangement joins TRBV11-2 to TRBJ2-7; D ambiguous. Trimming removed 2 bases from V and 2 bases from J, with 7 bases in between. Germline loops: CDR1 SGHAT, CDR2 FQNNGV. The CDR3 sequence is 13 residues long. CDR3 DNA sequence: TGTGCCAGCAGCTTACAGACCGCCTACGAGCAGTACTTC. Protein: CASSLQTAYEQYF.

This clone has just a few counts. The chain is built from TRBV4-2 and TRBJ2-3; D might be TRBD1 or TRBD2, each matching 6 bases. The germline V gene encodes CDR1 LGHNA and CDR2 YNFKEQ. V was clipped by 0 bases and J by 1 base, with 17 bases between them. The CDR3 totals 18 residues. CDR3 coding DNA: TGTGCCAGCAGCCAAGATAGAAGGGGGACTCCTCGCACAGATACGCAGTATTTT. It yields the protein CASSQDRRGTPRTDTQYF.